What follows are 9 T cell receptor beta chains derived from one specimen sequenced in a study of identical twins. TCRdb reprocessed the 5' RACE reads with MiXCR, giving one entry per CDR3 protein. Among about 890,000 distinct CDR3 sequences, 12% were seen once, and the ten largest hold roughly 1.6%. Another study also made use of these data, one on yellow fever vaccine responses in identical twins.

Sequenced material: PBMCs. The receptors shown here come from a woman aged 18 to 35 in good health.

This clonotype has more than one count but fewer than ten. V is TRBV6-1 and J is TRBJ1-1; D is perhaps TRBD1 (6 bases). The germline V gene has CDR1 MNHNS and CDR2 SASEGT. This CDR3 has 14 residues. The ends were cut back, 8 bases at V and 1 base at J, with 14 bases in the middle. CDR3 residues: CASLWGQENTEAFF. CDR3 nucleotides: TGTGCCAGCCTATGGGGGCAGGAGAACACTGAAGCTTTCTTT.

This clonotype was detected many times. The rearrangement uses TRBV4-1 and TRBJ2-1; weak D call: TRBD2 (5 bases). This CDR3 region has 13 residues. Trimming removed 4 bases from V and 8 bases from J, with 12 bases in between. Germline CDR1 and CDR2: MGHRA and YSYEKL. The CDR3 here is CASSRILVYEQFF. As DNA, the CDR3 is TGCGCCAGCAGCCGGATACTAGTTTATGAGCAGTTCTTC.

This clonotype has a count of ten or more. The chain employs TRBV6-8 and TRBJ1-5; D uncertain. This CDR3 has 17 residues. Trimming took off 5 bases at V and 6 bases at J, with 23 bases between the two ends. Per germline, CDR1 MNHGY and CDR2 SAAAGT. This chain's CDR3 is CASSLGATHRMGQPQHF. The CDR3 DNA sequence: TGTGCCAGCAGTCTTGGCGCCACTCATCGGATGGGTCAGCCCCAGCATTTT.

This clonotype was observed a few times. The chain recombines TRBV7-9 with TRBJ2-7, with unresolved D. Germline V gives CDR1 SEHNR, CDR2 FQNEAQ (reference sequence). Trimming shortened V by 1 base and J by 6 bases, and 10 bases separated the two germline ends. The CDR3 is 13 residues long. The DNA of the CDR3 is TGTGCCAGCAGCTTAGTTGGCGAAGGCGAGCAGTACGTC. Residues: CASSLVGEGEQYV.

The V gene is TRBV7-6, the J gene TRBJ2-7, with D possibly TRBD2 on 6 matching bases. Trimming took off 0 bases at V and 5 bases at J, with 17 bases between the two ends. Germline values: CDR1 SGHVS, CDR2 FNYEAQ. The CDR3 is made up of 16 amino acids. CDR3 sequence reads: CASSLAGGSAGHEQYF. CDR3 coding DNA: TGTGCCAGCAGCTTAGCGGGAGGCTCGGCGGGACACGAGCAGTACTTC. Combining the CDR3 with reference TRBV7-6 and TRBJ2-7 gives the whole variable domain GAGVSQSPRYKVTKRGQDVALRCDPISGHVSLYWYRQALGQGPEFLTYFNYEAQQDKSGLPNDRFSAERPEGSISTLTIQRTEQRDSAMYRCASSLAGGSAGHEQYFGPGTRLTVT.

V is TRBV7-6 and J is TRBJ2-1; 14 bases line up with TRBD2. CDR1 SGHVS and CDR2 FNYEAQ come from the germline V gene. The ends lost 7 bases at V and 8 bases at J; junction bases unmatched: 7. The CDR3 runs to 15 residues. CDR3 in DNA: TGTGCCAGCAACCGACTAGCGGGGGGGCTCGATGAGCAGTTCTTC. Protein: CASNRLAGGLDEQFF. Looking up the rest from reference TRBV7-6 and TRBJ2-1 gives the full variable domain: GAGVSQSPRYKVTKRGQDVALRCDPISGHVSLYWYRQALGQGPEFLTYFNYEAQQDKSGLPNDRFSAERPEGSISTLTIQRTEQRDSAMYRCASNRLAGGLDEQFFGPGTRLTVL.

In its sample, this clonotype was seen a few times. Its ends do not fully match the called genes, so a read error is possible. CDR3 residues: CASTPGPHF. The CDR3 DNA follows: TGTGCCAGCACCCCGGGACCCCACTTC. This sequence joins TRBV9 and TRBJ1-2; tentative D call: TRBD1 (5 bases). The CDR3 spans 9 residues. Germline V gives CDR1 SGDLS, CDR2 YYNGEE.

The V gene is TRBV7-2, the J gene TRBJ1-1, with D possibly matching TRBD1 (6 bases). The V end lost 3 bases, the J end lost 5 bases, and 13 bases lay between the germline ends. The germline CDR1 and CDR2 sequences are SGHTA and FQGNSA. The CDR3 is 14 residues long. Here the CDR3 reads CASSFGGASTEAFF. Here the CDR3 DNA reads TGTGCCAGCAGCTTCGGGGGGGCATCTACTGAAGCTTTCTTT.

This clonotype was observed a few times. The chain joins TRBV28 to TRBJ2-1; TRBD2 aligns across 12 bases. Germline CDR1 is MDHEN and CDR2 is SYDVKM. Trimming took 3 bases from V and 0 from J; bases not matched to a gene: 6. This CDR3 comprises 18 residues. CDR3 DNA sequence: TGTGCCAGCAGTTTTTCCGGGACTAGCGGGTTCTCCTACAATGAGCAGTTCTTC. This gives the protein CASSFSGTSGFSYNEQFF.